This TCR beta chain was recovered during a study of shared clonotypes between healthy human individuals. In germline, CDR1 is SGDLS, CDR2 YYNGEE. The CDR3 sequence is 14 residues long. The germline V and J ends were trimmed by 0 bases and 4 bases, with 10 bases remaining between them. Broader study findings: A reduction in generation probabilities was seen for non-shared clonotypes relative to those shared by all four donors. For naive CD4 cells, around 5.1% of clonotypes were shared across a few donors. Clonotype sharing across donors was expected to vary with sequencing depth.

This clone was observed once. Its matching antigen is unknown. Other DNA sequences in the sample encode the same CDR3. All donors qualified as healthy HIV-negative adults and had experienced no recent acute infections or vaccinations. The method was immunoSEQ multiplex PCR; TCRdb's version includes in-frame clones alone and lacks a portion of them. The table includes 2 million to 2.5 million clones, 90% to 95% detected once. This chain links TRBV9 with TRBJ1-2, with D maybe TRBD1 (5 bases). This TCR was sampled from a man aged 18 to 30 in good health. Some clones in this sample may be carry-over from other donors' samples. The source material was naive CD4+ T cells from PBMCs. Sample subset: CD45RA+ positively selected. The CDR3 coding sequence is TGTGCCAGCAGCGTAGGGCAGGGAGTCTATGGCTACACCTTC. Translation: CASSVGQGVYGYTF.